The clone carrying this T cell receptor beta chain was picked up one time. Assignment of participants to cohorts was predicated upon participant-reported clinical history. The recovered donors of Cohort 3 showed two negative PCRs, clearance, or symptom resolution. In the study's own analysis: Estimation of nucleated cell counts was performed using reference gene primer amplification. The table came from immunoSEQ multiplex PCR; TCRdb's copy has only in-frame clones and leaves some out. Clonal size and the V and J genes are those of that table, whereas D and trimming came from the DNA. The table records 110,000 to 150,000 clones, over 70% of them present only once. Germline CDR1 LNHDA, CDR2 SQIVND (reference sequence). V lost 5 bases, J lost 10 bases, and 12 bases lay in between. The CDR3 runs to 13 residues. The entry originates in a study of blood T cell repertoires in COVID-19. Study context: Samples came from the United States, Italy and Spain, spanning acute and convalescent COVID-19.

The material sequenced was PBMCs or T cells enriched from blood (not recorded which). The sequence came from a man in his 60s who had recovered from COVID-19. This chain uses TRBV19 with TRBJ1-6; the D is unclear. The CDR3 loop is CASSSRTGSPLHF. In DNA form, the CDR3 reads TGTGCCAGTAGTTCGAGGACGGGGTCACCCCTCCACTTT. Looking up the rest from reference TRBV19 and TRBJ1-6 gives the full variable domain: DGGITQSPKYLFRKEGQNVTLSCEQNLNHDAMYWYRQDPGQGLRLIYYSQIVNDFQKGDIAEGYSVSREKKESFPLTVTSAQKNPTAFYLCASSSRTGSPLHFGNGTRLTVT.